One and the same sample provided the 7 T cell receptor beta chains below, sequenced in a study of blood T cells in healthy people across ages. A second PCR, run for roughly 7 to 11 cycles, used a sample-barcoded 5' primer plus a J-beta primer mix. TCRdb reanalysed the 5' RACE reads using MiXCR and keeps one entry per CDR3 protein. The data show about 1.8 million distinct CDR3 sequences, around half seen once. Sequenced input: blood. The receptor set was obtained from a woman aged 40 to 50 in good health.

The chain has TRBV4-3 and TRBJ2-1, with TRBD2 matching 12 bases. Losses at the gene ends were 0 bases for V and 4 bases for J; bases not matched to a gene: 13. Germline V gene lookup returns CDR1 LGHNA and CDR2 YSLEER. The CDR3 covers 20 residues. CDR3 amino acids: CASSQDPYTLTSGGYNEQFF. DNA for the CDR3: TGCGCCAGCAGCCAAGATCCCTACACTTTGACTAGCGGGGGTTACAATGAGCAGTTCTTC.

J is TRBJ2-5 and V is TRBV5-1, with 7 bases matching TRBD1. V was clipped by 4 bases and J by 3 bases; unmatched bases: 12. The CDR3 runs to 16 residues. Germline V lookup: CDR1 SGHRS, CDR2 YFSETQ. In DNA form, the CDR3 reads TGCGCCAGCAGCCTTATTAACAGGGGCTTAAAAGAGACCCAGTACTTC. Translated: CASSLINRGLKETQYF.

This clonotype has just one count. V usage is TRBV6-2 or TRBV6-3 and J usage is TRBJ2-3; 8 bases agree with TRBD2. This CDR3 comprises 15 residues. Germline CDR1 and CDR2: MNHEY and SVGEGT. The V gene end was trimmed by 0 bases and the J gene end by 6 bases; junction bases not matched to a gene: 5. This CDR3 is CASSYSSGGQDTQYF. Written as DNA, the CDR3 is TGTGCCAGCAGTTACTCGAGCGGGGGCCAGGATACGCAGTATTTT.

CDR3 in amino acids: CASSPTGSRGTSSYEQYF. In nucleotides, the CDR3 is TGTGCCAGCAGCCCCACGGGGTCCAGGGGTACTAGCTCCTACGAGCAGTACTTC. The chain carries TRBV7-9 and TRBJ2-7, with a weak D call TRBD1 (6 bases). The CDR3 has 18 amino acids. Trimming removed 5 bases at V and 0 bases at J, with 23 bases between. Germline V gene sequence: CDR1 SEHNR, CDR2 FQNEAQ (reference sequence).

To note about this clonotype: A much more abundant neighbour one base away suggests this may be a read error. This chain uses TRBV5-1 with TRBJ2-5; 13 bases agree with TRBD2. CDR3 length: 16 amino acids. Trimming cost V 3 bases and J 6 bases; bases outside gene matches: 8. Germline V gene data show CDR1 as SGHRS and CDR2 as YFSETQ. CDR3 nucleotides: TGCGCCAGCAGCTCCGGGACTAGCGGGACTAGGAAGACCCAGTACTTC. Its protein is CASSSGTSGTRKTQYF.

This clonotype has more than one count but fewer than ten. The gene calls are TRBV7-8 and TRBJ2-5; possible D gene TRBD2, 5 bases. The germline gives CDR1 SGHVS, CDR2 FQNEAQ. V was trimmed by 8 bases and J by 5 bases, leaving 15 bases between them. The length of the CDR3 is 13 residues. The chain's CDR3 is CASGSGVRETQYF. Here the CDR3 DNA reads TGTGCCAGCGGCTCCGGGGTTCGGGAGACCCAGTACTTC.

The chain combines TRBV6-1 with TRBJ2-5, with 12 bases lining up with TRBD1. Germline lookup yields CDR1 MNHNS and CDR2 SASEGT. The J segment lost 2 bases and the V segment lost 6 bases, leaving 4 bases of the junction unmatched. The CDR3 covers 15 residues. The CDR3 reads CASSRDRGRQETQYF. CDR3 coding DNA: TGTGCCAGCAGCCGGGACAGGGGGCGTCAAGAGACCCAGTACTTC.